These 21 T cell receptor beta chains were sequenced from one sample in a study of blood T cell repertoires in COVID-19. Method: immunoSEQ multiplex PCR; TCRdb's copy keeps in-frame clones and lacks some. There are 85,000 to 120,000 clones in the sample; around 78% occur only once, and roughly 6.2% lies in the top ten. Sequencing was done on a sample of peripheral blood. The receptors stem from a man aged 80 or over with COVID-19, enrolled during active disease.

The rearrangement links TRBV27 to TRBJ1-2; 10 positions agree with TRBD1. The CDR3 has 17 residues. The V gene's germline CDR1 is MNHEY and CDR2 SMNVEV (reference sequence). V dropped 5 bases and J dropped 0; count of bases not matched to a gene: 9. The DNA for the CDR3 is TGTGCCAGCAGTCTGATCGGACAGGGGGGAGCTAACTATGGCTACACCTTC. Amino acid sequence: CASSLIGQGGANYGYTF.

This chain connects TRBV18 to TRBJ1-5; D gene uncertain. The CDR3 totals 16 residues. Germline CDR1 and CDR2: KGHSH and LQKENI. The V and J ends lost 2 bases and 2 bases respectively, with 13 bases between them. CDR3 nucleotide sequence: TGTGCCAGCTCACCATCGAGGGCAGAGGGCAATCAGCCCCAGCATTTT. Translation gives CASSPSRAEGNQPQHF.

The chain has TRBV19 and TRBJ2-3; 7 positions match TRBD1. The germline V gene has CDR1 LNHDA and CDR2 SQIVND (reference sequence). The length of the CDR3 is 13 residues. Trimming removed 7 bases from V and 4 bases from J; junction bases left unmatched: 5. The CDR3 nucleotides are TGTGCCAGTAATGACAGGGCGGCAGATACGCAGTATTTT. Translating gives CASNDRAADTQYF.

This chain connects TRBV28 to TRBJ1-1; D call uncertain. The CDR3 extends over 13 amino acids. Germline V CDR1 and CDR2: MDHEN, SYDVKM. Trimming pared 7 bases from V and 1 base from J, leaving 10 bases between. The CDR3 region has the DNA TGTGCCAGCATGCGATCTGGGAACACTGAAGCTTTCTTT. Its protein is CASMRSGNTEAFF.

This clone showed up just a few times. CDR3 region: CASSALGTGGAYEQYF. The CDR3 DNA follows: TGTGCCAGCAGTGCGTTGGGGACAGGGGGCGCCTACGAGCAGTACTTC. The V and J genes are TRBV28 and TRBJ2-7; 12 positions match TRBD1. Germline CDR1 MDHEN, CDR2 SYDVKM. The V and J ends lost 5 bases and 2 bases, in that order; junction bases with no gene match: 7. The CDR3 loop spans 16 amino acids.

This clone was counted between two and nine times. The CDR3 reads CASSFGTKLAGVETQYF. The CDR3 nucleotides read TGTGCCAGCAGCTTCGGGACCAAACTAGCGGGAGTAGAGACCCAGTACTTC. V is TRBV5-8 and J is TRBJ2-5; 11 bases line up with TRBD2. The germline V gene has CDR1 SGHTS and CDR2 YDEGEE. The V segment lost 2 bases and the J segment 4 bases; nucleotides outside the gene matches: 10. This CDR3 contains 17 residues.

CDR3 in DNA: TGTGCCAGCAGTTTATCGGGGAGAAACGATGAAGCTTTCTTT. Translation: CASSLSGRNDEAFF. This chain links TRBV27 with TRBJ1-1; no firm D call. V gave up 0 bases and J gave up 7 bases, with 12 bases separating them. CDR1 is MNHEY and CDR2 is SMNVEV in the germline V gene (reference sequence). This CDR3 contains 14 residues.

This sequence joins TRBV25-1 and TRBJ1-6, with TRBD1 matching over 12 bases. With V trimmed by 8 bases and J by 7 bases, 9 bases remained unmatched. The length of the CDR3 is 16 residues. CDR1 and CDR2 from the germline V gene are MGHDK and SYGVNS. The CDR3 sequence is CASYLGQGARNSPLHF. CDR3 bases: TGTGCCAGCTATTTGGGACAGGGGGCGAGGAATTCACCCCTCCACTTT.

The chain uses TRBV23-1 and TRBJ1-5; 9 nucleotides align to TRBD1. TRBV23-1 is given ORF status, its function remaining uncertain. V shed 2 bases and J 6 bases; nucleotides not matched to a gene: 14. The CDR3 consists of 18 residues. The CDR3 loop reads CASSQGDRERVGCQPQHF. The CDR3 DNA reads TGCGCCAGCAGTCAAGGGGACAGGGAGAGGGTTGGGTGTCAGCCCCAGCATTTT.

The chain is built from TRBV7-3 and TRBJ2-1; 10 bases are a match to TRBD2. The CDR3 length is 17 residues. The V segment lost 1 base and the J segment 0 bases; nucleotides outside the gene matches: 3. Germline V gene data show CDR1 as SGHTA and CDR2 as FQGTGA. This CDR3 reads CASSLMASGSSYNEQFF. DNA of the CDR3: TGTGCCAGCAGCTTAATGGCTAGCGGGAGCTCCTACAATGAGCAGTTCTTC.

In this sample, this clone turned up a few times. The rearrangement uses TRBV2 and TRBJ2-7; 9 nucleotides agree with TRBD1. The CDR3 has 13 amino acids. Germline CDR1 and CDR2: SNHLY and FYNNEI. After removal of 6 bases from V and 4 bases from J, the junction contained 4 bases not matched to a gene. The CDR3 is CASSAGTGYEQYF. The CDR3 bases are TGTGCCAGCAGCGCCGGGACAGGGTACGAGCAGTACTTC.

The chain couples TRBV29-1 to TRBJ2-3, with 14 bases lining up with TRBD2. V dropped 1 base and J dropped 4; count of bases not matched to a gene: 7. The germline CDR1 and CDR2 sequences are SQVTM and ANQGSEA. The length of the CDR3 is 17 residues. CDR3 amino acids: CSVEVRGLAGVADTQYF. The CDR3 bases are TGCAGCGTTGAAGTTCGGGGACTAGCGGGAGTGGCAGATACGCAGTATTTT.

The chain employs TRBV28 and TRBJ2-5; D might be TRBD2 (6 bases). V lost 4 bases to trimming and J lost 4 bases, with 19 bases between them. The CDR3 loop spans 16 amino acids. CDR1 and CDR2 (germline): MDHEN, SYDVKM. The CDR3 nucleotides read TGTGCCAGCAGTTATCGGGACTTACAAAGGGGAGAGACCCAGTACTTC. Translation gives CASSYRDLQRGETQYF.

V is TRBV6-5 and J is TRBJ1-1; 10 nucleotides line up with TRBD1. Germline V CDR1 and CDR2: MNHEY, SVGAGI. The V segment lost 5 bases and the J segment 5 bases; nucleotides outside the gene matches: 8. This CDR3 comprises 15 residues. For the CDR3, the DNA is TGTGCCAGCAGTAAACCGGGACAGGGGAGGACTGAAGCTTTCTTT. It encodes CASSKPGQGRTEAFF.

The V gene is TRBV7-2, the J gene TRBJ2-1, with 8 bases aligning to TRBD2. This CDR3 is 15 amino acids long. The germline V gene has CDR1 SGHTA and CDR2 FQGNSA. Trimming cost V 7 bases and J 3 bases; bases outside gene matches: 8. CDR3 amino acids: CASIQAGVNYNEQFF. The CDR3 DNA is TGTGCCAGCATACAAGCGGGAGTTAACTACAATGAGCAGTTCTTC.

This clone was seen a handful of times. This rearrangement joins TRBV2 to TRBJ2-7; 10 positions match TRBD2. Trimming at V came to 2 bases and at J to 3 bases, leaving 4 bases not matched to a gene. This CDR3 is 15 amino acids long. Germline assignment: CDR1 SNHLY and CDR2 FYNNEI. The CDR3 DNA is TGTGCCAGCAGTGAAAGTCTAGCGGGAGTCTACGAGCAGTACTTC. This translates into CASSESLAGVYEQYF.

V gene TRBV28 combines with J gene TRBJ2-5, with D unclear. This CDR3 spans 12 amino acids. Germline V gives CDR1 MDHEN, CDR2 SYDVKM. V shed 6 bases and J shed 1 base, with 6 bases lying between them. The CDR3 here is CASRPSQETQYF. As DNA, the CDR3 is TGTGCCAGCAGGCCTAGCCAAGAGACCCAGTACTTC.

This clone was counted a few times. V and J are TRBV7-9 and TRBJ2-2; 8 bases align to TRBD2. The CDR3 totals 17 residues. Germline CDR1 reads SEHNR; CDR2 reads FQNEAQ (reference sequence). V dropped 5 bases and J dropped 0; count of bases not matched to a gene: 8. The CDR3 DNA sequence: TGTGCCAGCAGCCCCCGGGGGGGCCCTTCGAACACCGGGGAGCTGTTTTTT. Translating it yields CASSPRGGPSNTGELFF.

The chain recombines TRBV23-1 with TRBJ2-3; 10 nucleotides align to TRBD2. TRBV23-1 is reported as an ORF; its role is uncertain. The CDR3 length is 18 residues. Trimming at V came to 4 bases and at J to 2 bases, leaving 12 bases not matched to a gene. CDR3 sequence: CASSPRWTSGGFTDTQYF. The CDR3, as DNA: TGCGCCAGCAGTCCAAGGTGGACTAGCGGTGGGTTCACAGATACGCAGTATTTT.

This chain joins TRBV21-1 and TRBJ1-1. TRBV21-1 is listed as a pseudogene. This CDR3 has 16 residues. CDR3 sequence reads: CASSKDPRYSGTEAFF. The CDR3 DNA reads TGTGCCAGCAGCAAAGACCCGCGGTACAGCGGAACTGAAGCTTTCTTT.

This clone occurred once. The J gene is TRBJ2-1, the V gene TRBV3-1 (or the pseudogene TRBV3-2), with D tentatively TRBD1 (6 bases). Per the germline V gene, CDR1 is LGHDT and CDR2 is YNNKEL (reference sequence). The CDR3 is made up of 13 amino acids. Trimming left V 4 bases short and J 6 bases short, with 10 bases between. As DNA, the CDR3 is TGTGCCAGCAGCCTTACAGGGCCCAATGAGCAGTTCTTC. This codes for CASSLTGPNEQFF.